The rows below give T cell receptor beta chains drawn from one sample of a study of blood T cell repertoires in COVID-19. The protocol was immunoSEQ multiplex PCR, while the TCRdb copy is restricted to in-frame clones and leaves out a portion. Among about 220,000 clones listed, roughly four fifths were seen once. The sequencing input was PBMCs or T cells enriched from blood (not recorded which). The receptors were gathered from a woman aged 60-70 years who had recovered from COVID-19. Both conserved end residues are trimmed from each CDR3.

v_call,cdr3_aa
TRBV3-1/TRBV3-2,ASSRQGDYGYT
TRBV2,ASSEQNYGYT
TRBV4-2,ASSQEGLQRGGLETQY
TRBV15,ATSGPYNEQF
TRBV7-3,ASSLNGDRDYGYT
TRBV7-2,ASSLGTGWQPQH
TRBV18,ASLPSGSSYNEQF
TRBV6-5,ASSYGGSSYNEQF
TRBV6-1,ASSEANLGRGGELF
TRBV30,AWSVGDRVYNEQF
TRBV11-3,ASSLESANTEAF
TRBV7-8,ASSLAASGSYNEQF
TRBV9,ASSVGAGGLNEKLF
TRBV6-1,ASSVRTGRRGNQPQH
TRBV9,ASSPTGTSEETQY
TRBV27,AVGSASGNTIY
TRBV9,ASSVEQGLGYGYT
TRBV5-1,ASSLAGRAGELF
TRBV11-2,ASSPLNSGATGELF
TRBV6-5,ASRSQGTTGELF
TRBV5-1,ASSLEGAGNQPQH
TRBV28,ASSPRGSGANVLT
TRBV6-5,ASRGALVPYEQY
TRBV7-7,ASSSTAGSSYNEQF
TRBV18,ASAPTVGPAQHQPQH
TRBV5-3,ARSLVPPGLAESYNEQF
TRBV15,ATSRDLGRGTEAF
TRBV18,ASSTGEDNEQF
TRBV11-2,ASSPGFYGYT
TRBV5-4,ASSPGLPETQY
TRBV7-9,ASSSLAGGSYEQY
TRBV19,ASSRGPNYGYT
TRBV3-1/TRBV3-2,ASSHPTQRTGGVTGELF
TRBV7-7,ASSRRTGDTGELF
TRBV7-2,ASSSGQQKETQY
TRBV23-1,ASSQQRTRTSSNEQY
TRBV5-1,ASEPGQGTSPLH
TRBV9,ASSAGGDPRETQY
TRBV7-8,ASSVSGTGRRGTEAF
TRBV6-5,ASSYVDRGTQY
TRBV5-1,ASSLVAGTGYTEAF
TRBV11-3,ASSLGRRGIDEQY
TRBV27,ASSLTGSNSPLH
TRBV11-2,ASSLSPGVLYNEQF
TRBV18,ASSSGLGYT
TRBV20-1,SAPDRDGYT
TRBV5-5,ASSLSGRSNTQY
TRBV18,ASSPLAEETQY
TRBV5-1,ASSLEGLGTGELF
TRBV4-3,ASSTRLVGSETQY
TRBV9,ASSVSSGSYNEQF
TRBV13,ASSRGQGMNTEAF
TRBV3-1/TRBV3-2,ASSPGGTDTQY
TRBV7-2,ASSPTSGSPYEQY
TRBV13,ASSWGSNSPLH
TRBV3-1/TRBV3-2,ASSQDPQGGRETQY
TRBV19,ASSSNRDHQETQY
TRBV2,ASSRDTGGNQPQH
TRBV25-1,ASSPGQGASREKLF